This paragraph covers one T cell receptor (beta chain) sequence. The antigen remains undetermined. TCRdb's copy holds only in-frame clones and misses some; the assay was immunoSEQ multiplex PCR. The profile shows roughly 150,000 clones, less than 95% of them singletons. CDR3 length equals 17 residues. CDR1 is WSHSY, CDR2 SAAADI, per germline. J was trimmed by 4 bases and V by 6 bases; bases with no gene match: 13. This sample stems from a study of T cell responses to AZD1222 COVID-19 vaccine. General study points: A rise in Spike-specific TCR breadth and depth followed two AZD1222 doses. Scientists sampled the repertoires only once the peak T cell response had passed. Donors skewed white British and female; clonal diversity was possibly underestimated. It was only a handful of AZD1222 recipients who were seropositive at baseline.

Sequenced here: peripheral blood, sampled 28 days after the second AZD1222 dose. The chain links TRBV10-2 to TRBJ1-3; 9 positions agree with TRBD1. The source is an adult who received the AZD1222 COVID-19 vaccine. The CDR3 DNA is TGCGCCAGCAGCGGCAGCGACATGGGACAGGGAGGAAACACCATATATTTT. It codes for CASSGSDMGQGGNTIYF.